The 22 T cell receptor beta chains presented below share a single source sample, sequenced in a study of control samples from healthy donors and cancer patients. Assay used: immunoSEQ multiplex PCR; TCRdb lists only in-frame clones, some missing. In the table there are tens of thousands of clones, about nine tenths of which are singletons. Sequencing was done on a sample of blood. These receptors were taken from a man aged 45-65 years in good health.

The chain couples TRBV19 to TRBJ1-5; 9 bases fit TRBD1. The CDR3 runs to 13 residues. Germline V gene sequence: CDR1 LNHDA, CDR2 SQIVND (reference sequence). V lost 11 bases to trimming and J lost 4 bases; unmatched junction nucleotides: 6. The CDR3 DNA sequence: TGTGCCGCGGGACAGGGACTTAATCAGCCCCAGCATTTT. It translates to CAAGQGLNQPQHF.

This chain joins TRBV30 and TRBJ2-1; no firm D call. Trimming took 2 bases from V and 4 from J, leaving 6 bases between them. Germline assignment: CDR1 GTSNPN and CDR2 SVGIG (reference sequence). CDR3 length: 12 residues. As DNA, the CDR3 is TGTGCCTGGAGTAGACTGTACAATGAGCAGTTCTTC. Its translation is CAWSRLYNEQFF.

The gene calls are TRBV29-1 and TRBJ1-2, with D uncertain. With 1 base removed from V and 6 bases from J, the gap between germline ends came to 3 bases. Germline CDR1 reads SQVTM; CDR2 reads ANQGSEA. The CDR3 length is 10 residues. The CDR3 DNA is TGCAGCGTTGAAGGGGATGGCTACACCTTC. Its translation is CSVEGDGYTF.

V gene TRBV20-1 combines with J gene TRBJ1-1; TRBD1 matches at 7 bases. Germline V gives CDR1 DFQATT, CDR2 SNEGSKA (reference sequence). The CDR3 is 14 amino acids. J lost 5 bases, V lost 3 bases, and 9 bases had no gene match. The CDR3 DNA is TGCAGTGCTAGTGTAGGGGGCCCGCGGACTGAAGCTTTCTTT. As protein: CSASVGGPRTEAFF.

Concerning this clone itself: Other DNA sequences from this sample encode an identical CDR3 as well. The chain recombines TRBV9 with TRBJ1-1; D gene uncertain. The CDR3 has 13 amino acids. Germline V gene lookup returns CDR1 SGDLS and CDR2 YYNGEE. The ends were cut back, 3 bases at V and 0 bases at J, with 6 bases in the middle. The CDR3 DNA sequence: TGTGCCAGCAGCGCGACATTGAACACTGAAGCTTTCTTT. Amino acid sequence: CASSATLNTEAFF. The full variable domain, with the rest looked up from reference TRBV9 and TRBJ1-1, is DSGVTQTPKHLITATGQRVTLRCSPRSGDLSVYWYQQSLDQGLQFLIQYYNGEERAKGNILERFSAQQFPDLHSELNLSSLELGDSALYFCASSATLNTEAFFGQGTRLTVV.

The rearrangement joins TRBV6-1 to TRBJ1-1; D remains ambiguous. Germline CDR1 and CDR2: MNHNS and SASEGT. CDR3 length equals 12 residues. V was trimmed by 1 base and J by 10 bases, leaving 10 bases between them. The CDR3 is CASSEERFGAFF. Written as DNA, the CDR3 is TGTGCCAGCAGTGAAGAACGGTTTGGAGCTTTCTTT.

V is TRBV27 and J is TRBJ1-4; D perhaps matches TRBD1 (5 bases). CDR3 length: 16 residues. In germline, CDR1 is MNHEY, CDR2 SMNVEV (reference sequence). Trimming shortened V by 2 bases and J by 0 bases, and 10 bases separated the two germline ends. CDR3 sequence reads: CASSLRQTATNEKLFF. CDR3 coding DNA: TGTGCCAGCAGTTTAAGACAGACTGCAACTAATGAAAAACTGTTTTTT.

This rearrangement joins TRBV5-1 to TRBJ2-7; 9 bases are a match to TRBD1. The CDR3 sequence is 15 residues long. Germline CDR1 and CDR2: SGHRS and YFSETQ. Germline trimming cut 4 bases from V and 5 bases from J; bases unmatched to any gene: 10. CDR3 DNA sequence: TGCGCCAGCAGCCTACAGGGGGCCTTGGGAGACGAGCAGTACTTC. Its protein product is CASSLQGALGDEQYF.

CDR3 coding DNA: TGCAGTGCTAGTAGAGGGGGCCGGAATGCCGGGGAGCTGTTTTTT. Protein: CSASRGGRNAGELFF. The chain joins TRBV20-1 to TRBJ2-2, with 7 bases matching TRBD1. The CDR3 contains 15 residues. J gave up 6 bases and V 3 bases, and 10 bases lay outside the gene matches. Germline V CDR1 and CDR2: DFQATT, SNEGSKA (reference sequence).

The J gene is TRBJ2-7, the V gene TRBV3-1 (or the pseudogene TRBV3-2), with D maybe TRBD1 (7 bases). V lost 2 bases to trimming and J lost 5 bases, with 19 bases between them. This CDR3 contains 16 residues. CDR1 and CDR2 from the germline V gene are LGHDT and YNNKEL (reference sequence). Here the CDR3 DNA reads TGTGCCAGCAGCCAATTCGGAGGGGGCAGGGCCGACGAGCAGTACTTC. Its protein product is CASSQFGGGRADEQYF.

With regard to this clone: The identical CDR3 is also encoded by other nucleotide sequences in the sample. CDR3 bases: TGCGCCAGCAGCTTGGCCGCGGGGGACACCGGGGAGCTGTTTTTT. It yields the protein CASSLAAGDTGELFF. The gene calls are TRBV5-1 and TRBJ2-2; 7 bases are shared with TRBD2. Germline CDR1 is SGHRS and CDR2 is YFSETQ. The CDR3 contains 15 residues. V shed 0 bases and J 3 bases; nucleotides not matched to a gene: 2.

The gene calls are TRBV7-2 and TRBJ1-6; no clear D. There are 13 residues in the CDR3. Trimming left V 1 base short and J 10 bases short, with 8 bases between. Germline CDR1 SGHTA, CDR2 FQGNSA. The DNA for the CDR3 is TGTGCCAGCAGCTTAGAGGCCAGCTCACCCCTCCACTTT. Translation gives CASSLEASSPLHF. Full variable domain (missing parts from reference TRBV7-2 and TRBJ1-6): GAGVSQSPSNKVTEKGKDVELRCDPISGHTALYWYRQSLGQGLEFLIYFQGNSAPDKSGLPSDRFSAERTGGSVSTLTIQRTQQEDSAVYLCASSLEASSPLHFGNGTRLTVT.

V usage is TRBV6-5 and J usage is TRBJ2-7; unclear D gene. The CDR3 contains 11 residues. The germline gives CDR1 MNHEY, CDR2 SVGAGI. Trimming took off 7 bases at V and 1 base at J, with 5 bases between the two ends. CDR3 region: CASTNSYEQYF. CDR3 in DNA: TGTGCCAGCACCAATTCCTACGAGCAGTACTTC.

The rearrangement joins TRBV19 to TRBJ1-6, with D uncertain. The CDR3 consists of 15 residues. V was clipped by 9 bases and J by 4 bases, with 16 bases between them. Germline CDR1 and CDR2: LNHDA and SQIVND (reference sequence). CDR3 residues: CASSRMDQYNSPLHF. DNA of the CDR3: TGTGCCAGCTCGAGGATGGATCAGTATAATTCACCCCTCCACTTT.

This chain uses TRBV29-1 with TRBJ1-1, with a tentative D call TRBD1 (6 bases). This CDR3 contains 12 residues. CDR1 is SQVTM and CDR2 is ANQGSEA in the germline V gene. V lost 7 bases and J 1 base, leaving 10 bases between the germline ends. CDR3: CSAGGGNTEAFF. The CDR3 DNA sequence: TGCAGCGCCGGAGGGGGGAACACTGAAGCTTTCTTT.

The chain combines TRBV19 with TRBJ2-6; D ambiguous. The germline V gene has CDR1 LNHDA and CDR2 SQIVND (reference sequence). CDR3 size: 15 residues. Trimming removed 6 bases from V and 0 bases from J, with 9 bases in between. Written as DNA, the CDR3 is TGTGCCAGTAGCCCAGGACCCTCTGGGGCCAACGTCCTGACTTTC. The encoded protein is CASSPGPSGANVLTF.

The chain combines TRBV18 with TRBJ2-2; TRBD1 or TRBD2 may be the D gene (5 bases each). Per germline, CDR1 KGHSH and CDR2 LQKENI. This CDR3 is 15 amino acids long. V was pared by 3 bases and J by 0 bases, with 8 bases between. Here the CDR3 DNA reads TGTGCCAGCTCACCGGTGGGGGCGAACACCGGGGAGCTGTTTTTT. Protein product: CASSPVGANTGELFF.

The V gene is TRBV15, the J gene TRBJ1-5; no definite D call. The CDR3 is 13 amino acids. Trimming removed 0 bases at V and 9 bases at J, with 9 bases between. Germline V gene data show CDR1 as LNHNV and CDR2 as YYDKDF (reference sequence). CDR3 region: CATSREGGRPQHF. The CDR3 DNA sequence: TGTGCCACCAGCAGAGAAGGCGGTAGGCCCCAGCATTTT.

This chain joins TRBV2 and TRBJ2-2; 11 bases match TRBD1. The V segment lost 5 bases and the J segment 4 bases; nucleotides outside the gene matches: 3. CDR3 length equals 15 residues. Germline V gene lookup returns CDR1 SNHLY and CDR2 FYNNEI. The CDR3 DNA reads TGTGCCAGCAGTCCCGGGACAGGGGGCACCGGGGAGCTGTTTTTT. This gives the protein CASSPGTGGTGELFF.

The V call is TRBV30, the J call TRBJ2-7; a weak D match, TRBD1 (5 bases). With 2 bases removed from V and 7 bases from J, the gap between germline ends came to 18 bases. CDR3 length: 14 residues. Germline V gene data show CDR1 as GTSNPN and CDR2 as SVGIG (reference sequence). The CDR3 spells CAWSPIGQGREQYF. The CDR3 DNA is TGTGCCTGGAGTCCCATTGGGCAGGGTAGAGAGCAGTACTTC.

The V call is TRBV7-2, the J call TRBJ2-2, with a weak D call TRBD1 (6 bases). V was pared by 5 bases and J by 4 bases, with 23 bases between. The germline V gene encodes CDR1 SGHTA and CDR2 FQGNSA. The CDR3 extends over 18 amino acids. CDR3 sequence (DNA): TGTGCCAGCAGCCCTAATTATCGACAGGCCGCGGGCACCGGGGAGCTGTTTTTT. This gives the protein CASSPNYRQAAGTGELFF.

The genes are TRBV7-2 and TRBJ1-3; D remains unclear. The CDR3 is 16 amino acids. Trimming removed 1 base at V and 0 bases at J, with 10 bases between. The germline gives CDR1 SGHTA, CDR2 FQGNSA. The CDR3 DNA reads TGTGCCAGCAGCTTAGGCAGATTGGGCTCTGGAAACACCATATATTTT. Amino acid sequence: CASSLGRLGSGNTIYF. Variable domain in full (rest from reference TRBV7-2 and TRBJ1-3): GAGVSQSPSNKVTEKGKDVELRCDPISGHTALYWYRQSLGQGLEFLIYFQGNSAPDKSGLPSDRFSAERTGGSVSTLTIQRTQQEDSAVYLCASSLGRLGSGNTIYFGEGSWLTVV.